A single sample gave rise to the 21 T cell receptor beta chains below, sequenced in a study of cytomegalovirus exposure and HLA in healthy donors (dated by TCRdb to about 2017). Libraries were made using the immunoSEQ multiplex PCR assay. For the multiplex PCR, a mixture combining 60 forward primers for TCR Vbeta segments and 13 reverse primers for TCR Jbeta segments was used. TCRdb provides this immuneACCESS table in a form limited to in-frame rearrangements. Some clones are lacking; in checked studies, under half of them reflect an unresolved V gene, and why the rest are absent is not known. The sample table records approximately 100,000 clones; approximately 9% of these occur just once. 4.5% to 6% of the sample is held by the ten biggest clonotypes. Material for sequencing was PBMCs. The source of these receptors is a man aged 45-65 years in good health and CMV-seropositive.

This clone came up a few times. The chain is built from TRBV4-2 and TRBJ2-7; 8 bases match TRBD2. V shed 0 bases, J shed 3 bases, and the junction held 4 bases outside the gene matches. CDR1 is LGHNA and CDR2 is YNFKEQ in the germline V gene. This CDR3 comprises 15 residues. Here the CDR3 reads CASSQEAGLVYEQYF. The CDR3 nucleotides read TGTGCCAGCAGCCAAGAAGCGGGACTAGTCTACGAGCAGTACTTC.

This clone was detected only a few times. For the CDR3, the DNA is TGTGCCAGCAGTTTAGTAGGGACTAGCGGGAATCTAGAGCAGTTCTTC. This codes for CASSLVGTSGNLEQFF. The V call is TRBV27, the J call TRBJ2-1; 13 positions agree with TRBD2. Germline values: CDR1 MNHEY, CDR2 SMNVEV (reference sequence). This CDR3 spans 16 amino acids. J gave up 10 bases and V 2 bases, and 8 bases lay outside the gene matches.

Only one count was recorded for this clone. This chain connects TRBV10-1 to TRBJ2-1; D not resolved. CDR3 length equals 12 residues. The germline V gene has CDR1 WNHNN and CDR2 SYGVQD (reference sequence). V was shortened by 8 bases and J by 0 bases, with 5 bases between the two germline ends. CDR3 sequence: CASSRSYNEQFF. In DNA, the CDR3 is TGCGCCAGCTCGCGCTCCTACAATGAGCAGTTCTTC.

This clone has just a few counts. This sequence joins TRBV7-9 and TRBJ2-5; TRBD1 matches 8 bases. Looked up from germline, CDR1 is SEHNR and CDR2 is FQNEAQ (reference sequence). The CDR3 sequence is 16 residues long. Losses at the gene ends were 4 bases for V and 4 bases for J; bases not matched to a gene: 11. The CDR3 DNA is TGTGCCAGCAGCTCCTCCCTCCAGGGGGCTGGAGAGACCCAGTACTTC. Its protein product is CASSSSLQGAGETQYF.

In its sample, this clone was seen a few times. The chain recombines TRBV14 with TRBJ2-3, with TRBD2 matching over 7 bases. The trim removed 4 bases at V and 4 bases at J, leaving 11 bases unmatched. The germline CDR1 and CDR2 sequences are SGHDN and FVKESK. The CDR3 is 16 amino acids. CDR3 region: CASSPPRRLAPDTQYF. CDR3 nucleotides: TGTGCCAGCAGCCCCCCCCGTCGACTAGCACCAGATACGCAGTATTTT.

The CDR3: CASSETSGRATGTDTQYF. The CDR3 bases are TGTGCCAGCAGTGAAACTAGCGGGAGGGCCACGGGCACAGATACGCAGTATTTT. The rearrangement links TRBV25-1 to TRBJ2-3, with TRBD2 identical over 13 bases. The length of the CDR3 is 18 residues. V dropped 2 bases and J dropped 1; count of bases not matched to a gene: 6. Germline assignment: CDR1 MGHDK and CDR2 SYGVNS.

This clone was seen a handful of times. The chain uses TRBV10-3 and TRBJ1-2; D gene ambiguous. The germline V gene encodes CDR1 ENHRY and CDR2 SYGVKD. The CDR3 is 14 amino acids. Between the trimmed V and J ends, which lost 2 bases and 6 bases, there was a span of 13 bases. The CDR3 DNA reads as TGTGCCATCAGTGAGAGAGCCGGGGAAGATGGCTACACCTTC. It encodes CAISERAGEDGYTF.

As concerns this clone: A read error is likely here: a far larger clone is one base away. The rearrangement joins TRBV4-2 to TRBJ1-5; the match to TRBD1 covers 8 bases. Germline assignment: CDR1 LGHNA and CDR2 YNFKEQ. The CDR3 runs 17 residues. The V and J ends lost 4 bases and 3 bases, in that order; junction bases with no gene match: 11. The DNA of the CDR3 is TGTGCCAGCAGCCCCTATTTATGGACAGGGTACAATCAGCCCCAGCATTTT. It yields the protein CASSPYLWTGYNQPQHF.

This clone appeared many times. The CDR3 reads CASSPQGGLSSYNSPLHF. In DNA, the CDR3 is TGTGCCAGCAGCCCGCAGGGGGGCCTGAGCTCCTATAATTCACCCCTCCACTTT. The rearrangement joins TRBV7-6 to TRBJ1-6; 7 nucleotides align to TRBD1. This CDR3 spans 18 amino acids. Germline values: CDR1 SGHVS, CDR2 FNYEAQ. V lost 5 bases and J lost 0; bases outside the gene matches: 10.

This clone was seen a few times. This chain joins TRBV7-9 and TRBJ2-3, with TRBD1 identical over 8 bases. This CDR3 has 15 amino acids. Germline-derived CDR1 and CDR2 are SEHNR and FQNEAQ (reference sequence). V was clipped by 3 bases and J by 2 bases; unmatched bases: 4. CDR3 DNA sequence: TGTGCCAGCAGCTTCTGGACAGGGCACACAGATACGCAGTATTTT. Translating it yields CASSFWTGHTDTQYF.

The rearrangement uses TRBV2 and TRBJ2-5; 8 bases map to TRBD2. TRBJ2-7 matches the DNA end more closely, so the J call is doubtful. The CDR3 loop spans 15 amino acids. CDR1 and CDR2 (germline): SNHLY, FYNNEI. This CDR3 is CASSGKAGDFREQYF. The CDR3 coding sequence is TGTGCCAGCAGCGGGAAAGCGGGAGATTTCCGCGAGCAGTACTTC.

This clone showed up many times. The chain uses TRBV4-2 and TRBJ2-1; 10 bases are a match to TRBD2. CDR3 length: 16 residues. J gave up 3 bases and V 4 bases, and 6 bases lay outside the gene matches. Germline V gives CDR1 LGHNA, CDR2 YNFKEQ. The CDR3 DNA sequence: TGTGCCAGCAGCCCCCGTCTAGCGGGAGACTACAATGAGCAGTTCTTC. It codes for CASSPRLAGDYNEQFF.

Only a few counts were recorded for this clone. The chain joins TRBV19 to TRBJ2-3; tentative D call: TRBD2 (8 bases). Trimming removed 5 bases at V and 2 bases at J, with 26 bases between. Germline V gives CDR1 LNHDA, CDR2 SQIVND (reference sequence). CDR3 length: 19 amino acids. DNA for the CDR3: TGTGCCAGTAGTCCGAGACAGGGTTTTCTAGCGGGTGTCACAGATACGCAGTATTTT. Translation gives CASSPRQGFLAGVTDTQYF.

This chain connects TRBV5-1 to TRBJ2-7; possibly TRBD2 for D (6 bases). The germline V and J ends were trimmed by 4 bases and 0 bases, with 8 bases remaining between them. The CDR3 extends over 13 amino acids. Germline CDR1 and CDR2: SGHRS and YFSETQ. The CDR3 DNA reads TGCGCCAGCAGCGCCGGGAGCTCCTACGAGCAGTACTTC. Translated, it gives CASSAGSSYEQYF.

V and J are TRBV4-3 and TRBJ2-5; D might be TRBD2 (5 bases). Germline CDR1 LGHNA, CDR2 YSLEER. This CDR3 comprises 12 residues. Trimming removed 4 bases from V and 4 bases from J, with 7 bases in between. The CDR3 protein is CASSRSGETQYF. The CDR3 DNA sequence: TGCGCCAGCAGCCGAAGCGGAGAGACCCAGTACTTC.

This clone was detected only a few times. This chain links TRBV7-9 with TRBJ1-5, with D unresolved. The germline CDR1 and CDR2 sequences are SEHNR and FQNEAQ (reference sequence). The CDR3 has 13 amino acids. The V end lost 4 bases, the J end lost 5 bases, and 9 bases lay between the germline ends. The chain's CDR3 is CASSYSKDQPQHF. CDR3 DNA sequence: TGTGCCAGCAGCTACAGCAAGGATCAGCCCCAGCATTTT.

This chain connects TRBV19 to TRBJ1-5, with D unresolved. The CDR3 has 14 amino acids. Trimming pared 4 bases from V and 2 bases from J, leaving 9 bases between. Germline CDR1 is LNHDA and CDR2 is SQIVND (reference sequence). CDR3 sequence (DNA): TGTGCCAGTAGTAGGCCCATCGGCAATCAGCCCCAGCATTTT. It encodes CASSRPIGNQPQHF.

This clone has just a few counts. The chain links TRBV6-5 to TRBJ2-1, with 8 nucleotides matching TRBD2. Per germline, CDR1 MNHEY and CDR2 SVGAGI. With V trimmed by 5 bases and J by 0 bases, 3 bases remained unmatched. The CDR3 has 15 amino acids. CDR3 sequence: CASSLSGTSYNEQFF. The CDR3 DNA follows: TGTGCCAGCAGTCTTAGCGGGACCTCCTACAATGAGCAGTTCTTC.

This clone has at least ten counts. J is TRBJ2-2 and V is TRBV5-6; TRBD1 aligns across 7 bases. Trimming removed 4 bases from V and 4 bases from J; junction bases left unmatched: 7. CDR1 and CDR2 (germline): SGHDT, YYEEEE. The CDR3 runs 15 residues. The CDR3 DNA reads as TGTGCCAGCAGCCTGGGACAGATTGGCACCGGGGAGCTGTTTTTT. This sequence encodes CASSLGQIGTGELFF.

The CDR3 sequence is CASKREGRTFF. The CDR3 DNA is TGTGCCAGCAAAAGGGAGGGGAGAACTTTCTTT. V gene TRBV6-5 combines with J gene TRBJ1-1, with D perhaps matching TRBD1 (5 bases). Germline V gives CDR1 MNHEY, CDR2 SVGAGI. V was cut by 7 bases and J by 12 bases, with 15 bases left in between. The CDR3 has 11 residues.

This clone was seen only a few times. CDR3 sequence reads: CASSRAGGYNEQFF. CDR3 sequence (DNA): TGTGCCAGCAGTCGTGCGGGAGGCTACAATGAGCAGTTCTTC. The chain joins TRBV6-1 to TRBJ2-1; 8 nucleotides line up with TRBD2. The trim removed 5 bases at V and 3 bases at J, leaving 3 bases unmatched. This CDR3 contains 14 residues. Germline values: CDR1 MNHNS, CDR2 SASEGT.